The 17 T cell receptor beta chains listed next were all sequenced from one sample in a study of Ad26.COV2.S vaccination and SARS-CoV-2 variants. Measured with immunoSEQ multiplex PCR; TCRdb has only the in-frame clones, and not every one. The repertoire consists of some 270,000 clones, with roughly 89% occurring once and the leading ten covering 2.5% to 3.5%. Noted treatment: about 20 received Ad26.COV2.S at low or high dose, single or two shots; 5 received placebo; per-sample allocation not given. Day 63 after the first vaccine or placebo injection was the time point for sampling. Material: peripheral blood, obtained in a trial of Ad26.COV2.S vaccine versus placebo. The origin of the receptors is a person between 18 and 65 years old who received the Ad26.COV2.S COVID-19 vaccine or a placebo.

This CDR3 reads CASSQDRRDTQYF. CDR3 nucleotide sequence: TGCGCCAGCAGCCAAGATAGAAGGGATACCCAGTACTTC. V gene TRBV4-1 combines with J gene TRBJ2-5; D remains ambiguous. Germline V gives CDR1 MGHRA, CDR2 YSYEKL. The CDR3 is 13 amino acids. Trimming stripped 0 bases from V and 8 bases from J, with 10 bases between.

This sequence joins TRBV6-6 and TRBJ1-1, with TRBD1 matching over 7 bases. V shed 5 bases and J 1 base; nucleotides not matched to a gene: 4. Germline V lookup: CDR1 MNHNY, CDR2 SVGAGI (reference sequence). The CDR3 covers 14 residues. The CDR3 region has the DNA TGTGCCAGCAGTAAAAGGACAGGGAACACTGAAGCTTTCTTT. This sequence encodes CASSKRTGNTEAFF.

Note on this clone: A read error may produce the germline difference seen at one junction end. This sequence joins TRBV5-5 and TRBJ2-1, with 9 bases identical to TRBD1. The CDR3 contains 14 residues. Germline values: CDR1 SGHKS, CDR2 YYEKEE (reference sequence). CDR3 coding DNA: TGTGCCAGCACCTTGGGACAGGGTCGGAATGAGCAGTTCTTC. Amino acid sequence: CASTLGQGRNEQFF.

The chain carries TRBV4-3 and TRBJ2-7; perhaps D is TRBD1 or TRBD2 (5 bases each). CDR3 length: 15 amino acids. The germline V and J ends were trimmed by 5 bases and 2 bases, with 16 bases remaining between them. Germline CDR1 reads LGHNA; CDR2 reads YSLEER. The CDR3 coding sequence is TGCGCCAGCAGCTATACCGGGACGGGACCCTACGAGCAGTACTTC. This gives the protein CASSYTGTGPYEQYF.

This clone came up once. CDR3 nucleotide sequence: TGTGCCAGCTCAGGCCAAGGGGGCGCTGGGGCTGGCTACACCTTC. Translating gives CASSGQGGAGAGYTF. V gene TRBV18 combines with J gene TRBJ1-2, with TRBD1 matching over 7 bases. The CDR3 has 15 residues. Germline assignment: CDR1 KGHSH and CDR2 LQKENI. V gave up 5 bases and J gave up 7 bases; unmatched junction bases: 13.

The V call is TRBV6-5, the J call TRBJ2-2; D is unclear. The V end was cut by 0 bases, the J end by 6 bases, with 2 bases between. The CDR3 sequence is 12 residues long. From germline, CDR1 is MNHEY and CDR2 SVGAGI. The CDR3: CASSYSAGELFF. The CDR3 nucleotides read TGTGCCAGCAGTTACTCGGCCGGGGAGCTGTTTTTT.

This rearrangement joins TRBV19 to TRBJ2-3; 8 positions agree with TRBD2. CDR1 is LNHDA and CDR2 is SQIVND in the germline V gene (reference sequence). CDR3 length: 16 amino acids. With 6 bases clipped from V and 4 bases from J, the junction kept 12 bases outside the gene matches. The CDR3 bases are TGTGCCAGTAGGAGAGGGGGACTAGGCTTCGCAGATACGCAGTATTTT. As protein: CASRRGGLGFADTQYF. The variable domain in full, with the rest retrieved from reference TRBV19 and TRBJ2-3, is DGGITQSPKYLFRKEGQNVTLSCEQNLNHDAMYWYRQDPGQGLRLIYYSQIVNDFQKGDIAEGYSVSREKKESFPLTVTSAQKNPTAFYLCASRRGGLGFADTQYFGPGTRLTVL.

The rearrangement links TRBV7-2 to TRBJ2-3; unclear D gene. CDR3 length: 15 residues. Germline CDR1 SGHTA, CDR2 FQGNSA. The germline V and J ends were trimmed by 0 bases and 2 bases, with 9 bases remaining between them. The DNA for the CDR3 is TGTGCCAGCAGCTTAGCCAACAGCGACACAGATACGCAGTATTTT. Protein sequence: CASSLANSDTDTQYF. Full variable domain (outside the CDR3, taken from reference TRBV7-2 and TRBJ2-3): GAGVSQSPSNKVTEKGKDVELRCDPISGHTALYWYRQSLGQGLEFLIYFQGNSAPDKSGLPSDRFSAERTGGSVSTLTIQRTQQEDSAVYLCASSLANSDTDTQYFGPGTRLTVL.

The rearrangement joins TRBV12-3 or TRBV12-4 to TRBJ1-1; D remains ambiguous. Trimming removed 7 bases from V and 1 base from J, with 10 bases in between. The CDR3 is 13 residues long. The CDR3 here is CASTHPPNTEAFF. The DNA for the CDR3 is TGTGCCAGCACCCACCCGCCGAACACTGAAGCTTTCTTT.

This chain's CDR3 is CASSVKGTGGRETQYF. Here the CDR3 DNA reads TGTGCCAGCAGCGTAAAAGGGACGGGAGGTCGGGAGACCCAGTACTTC. The gene calls are TRBV9 and TRBJ2-5, with 7 positions matching TRBD2. The length of the CDR3 is 16 residues. Trimming at V came to 1 base and at J to 5 bases, leaving 11 bases not matched to a gene. Germline assignment: CDR1 SGDLS and CDR2 YYNGEE.

The count of this clone is one. The V gene is TRBV11-3, the J gene TRBJ2-3, with 8 positions matching TRBD2. The CDR3 totals 17 residues. CDR1 and CDR2 (germline): SGHNT, YENEEA. J gave up 5 bases and V 2 bases, and 12 bases lay outside the gene matches. CDR3 nucleotides: TGTGCCAGCAGCTTATCAGGAGGACTAGCAAGGGAAGATACGCAGTATTTT. This gives the protein CASSLSGGLAREDTQYF.

The V gene is TRBV20-1, the J gene TRBJ1-2; D is ambiguous. Trimming removed 6 bases from V and 4 bases from J, with 9 bases in between. This CDR3 spans 11 amino acids. CDR1 is DFQATT, CDR2 SNEGSKA, per germline (reference sequence). CDR3 protein: CSARTVYGYTF. CDR3 bases: TGCAGTGCCAGAACAGTCTATGGCTACACCTTC.

This rearrangement joins TRBV6-5 to TRBJ2-7; no firm D call. CDR1 MNHEY and CDR2 SVGAGI come from the germline V gene. This CDR3 spans 13 amino acids. Trimming shortened V by 8 bases and J by 6 bases, and 17 bases separated the two germline ends. CDR3 loop: CASGLGYQREQYV. The CDR3 DNA is TGTGCCAGCGGGCTCGGCTATCAGCGCGAGCAGTACGTC.

This clone occurred once. The CDR3 DNA is TGTGCCACCAGTGAAGGGACCTACAATGAGCAGTTCTTC. Residues: CATSEGTYNEQFF. The chain combines TRBV24-1 with TRBJ2-1; D ambiguous. The CDR3 is 13 amino acids. Trimming stripped 4 bases from V and 2 bases from J, with 5 bases between. Per the germline V gene, CDR1 is KGHDR and CDR2 is SFDVKD.

The rearrangement uses TRBV6-4 and TRBJ2-1; TRBD2 matches 8 bases. The CDR3 consists of 14 residues. From germline, CDR1 is MRHNA and CDR2 SNTAGT. V was clipped by 6 bases and J by 8 bases; unmatched bases: 9. The CDR3 DNA sequence: TGTGCCAGCAGCCCGAGCGGGAGCGGGTATGAGCAGTTCTTC. Protein product: CASSPSGSGYEQFF.

The chain combines TRBV6-2 or TRBV6-3 with TRBJ1-5, with D uncertain. Germline-derived CDR1 and CDR2 are MNHEY and SVGEGT. Between the trimmed V and J ends, which lost 0 bases and 10 bases, there was a span of 25 bases. The CDR3 loop spans 18 amino acids. The CDR3 reads CASSYSRPPGEGISPQHF. The CDR3 DNA follows: TGTGCCAGCAGTTACTCTCGACCGCCCGGTGAGGGAATCAGCCCCCAGCATTTT.

J is TRBJ2-5 and V is TRBV6-5; 8 nucleotides line up with TRBD2. The CDR3 length is 15 residues. The germline V gene encodes CDR1 MNHEY and CDR2 SVGAGI. Trimming removed 5 bases from V and 5 bases from J; junction bases left unmatched: 10. CDR3 sequence: CASSTPSSGWETQYF. The CDR3 DNA sequence: TGTGCCAGCAGTACCCCGTCTAGCGGGTGGGAGACCCAGTACTTC.